A selection of T cell receptor beta chains follows, all from one sample in a study of a mutant IDH1 vaccine in newly diagnosed glioma. Antigens for these TCRs are unknown. Profiling relied on immunoSEQ multiplex PCR, and the TCRdb table lists in-frame clones only, not all of them. Among tens of thousands of clones listed, roughly 90% were seen once. The source material was PBMCs, sampled from a glioma patient whose treatment included an IDH1 peptide vaccine. The receptors were sampled from a woman aged 45-65 years with glioma. Each CDR3 is given with its conserved first and last residue. The D gene is left open where the match is weak. Some rows have no size entry. The others give once, few or many, or a class for an expanded clone.

V,J,size,D,CDR3,DNA
TRBV13,TRBJ2-1,once,TRBD1,CASSRGTGPYNEQFF,TGTGCCAGCAGCAGAGGGACAGGGCCCTACAATGAGCAGTTCTTC
TRBV4-1,TRBJ2-7,.,.,CASSQEGYEQYF,TGCGCCAGCAGCCAAGAGGGGTACGAGCAGTACTTC
TRBV5-5,TRBJ2-7,.,TRBD1,CASSTTGGSYEQYF,TGTGCCAGCAGCACGACAGGGGGCTCCTACGAGCAGTACTTC
TRBV5-4,TRBJ2-1,.,TRBD2,CASTLGLADYNEQFF,TGTGCCAGCACCCTTGGACTAGCGGACTACAATGAGCAGTTCTTC
TRBV5-1,TRBJ1-1,few,.,CASSPRGLRTEAFF,TGCGCCAGCAGCCCCAGGGGTTTGAGGACTGAAGCTTTCTTT
TRBV7-6,TRBJ2-1,.,TRBD2,CASSPGLAGVVQFF,TGTGCCAGCAGCCCGGGACTAGCGGGAGTGGTGCAGTTCTTC
TRBV19,TRBJ2-1,.,.,CASSIKVNNEQFF,TGTGCCAGTAGTATAAAGGTGAACAATGAGCAGTTCTTC
TRBV9,TRBJ2-3,.,TRBD2,CASRLGLARTDTQYF,TGTGCCAGCAGACTCGGACTAGCTCGAACAGATACGCAGTATTTT
TRBV5-4,TRBJ1-2,few,.,CASRPVGGSYGYTF,TGTGCCAGCAGACCCGTGGGGGGCTCCTATGGCTACACCTTC
TRBV18,TRBJ2-7,.,TRBD2,CASSGRLAESSYEQYF,TGTGCCAGCTCGGGGAGACTAGCGGAGAGCTCCTACGAGCAGTACTTC
TRBV10-1,TRBJ1-1,.,TRBD1,CASSESRGTEAFF,TGCGCCAGCAGTGAGTCCAGGGGGACTGAAGCTTTCTTT
TRBV28,TRBJ2-7,.,TRBD1,CASSLGTGGTYEQYF,TGTGCCAGCAGTTTAGGGACAGGGGGCACATACGAGCAGTACTTC
TRBV28,TRBJ1-1,.,.,CASTGRMNTEAFF,TGTGCCAGCACCGGAAGGATGAACACTGAAGCTTTCTTT
TRBV5-1,TRBJ1-1,.,.,CASSFQDTEAFF,TGCGCCAGCAGCTTTCAGGACACTGAAGCTTTCTTT
TRBV28,TRBJ2-7,.,.,CASRFTGVPYEQYF,TGTGCCAGCAGATTCACGGGTGTCCCCTACGAGCAGTACTTC
TRBV7-9,TRBJ2-7,.,TRBD1,CASSLEGTGAYEQYF,TGTGCCAGCAGCTTAGAGGGGACAGGCGCCTACGAGCAGTACTTC
TRBV2,TRBJ2-3,.,.,CASSVNLDTDTQYF,TGTGCCAGCAGTGTAAACTTGGACACAGATACGCAGTATTTT
TRBV28,TRBJ2-7,.,.,CASSLNGPTTYEQYF,TGTGCCAGCAGTTTAAATGGCCCCACAACCTACGAGCAGTACTTC
TRBV28,TRBJ1-2,.,TRBD1,CASSVPGTGTNYGYTF,TGTGCCAGCAGTGTCCCCGGGACAGGGACTAACTATGGCTACACCTTC
TRBV9,TRBJ2-7,.,TRBD1,CASSQTGGFDEQYF,TGTGCCAGCAGCCAGACAGGGGGGTTCGACGAGCAGTACTTC
TRBV19,TRBJ2-6,.,TRBD2,CASSSLGLAGGPSGANVLTF,TGTGCCAGTAGTTCCCTAGGACTAGCGGGAGGGCCGTCTGGGGCCAACGTCCTGACTTTC
TRBV9,TRBJ2-7,.,.,CASSVAGVEYEQYF,TGTGCCAGCAGCGTAGCCGGGGTTGAGTACGAGCAGTACTTC
TRBV4-1,TRBJ2-1,.,.,CASSRPLRDPDNEQFF,TGCGCCAGCAGCCGCCCACTCCGGGACCCTGACAATGAGCAGTTCTTC
TRBV7-9,TRBJ2-1,.,TRBD2,CASSLTGGLNNEQFF,TGTGCCAGCAGCTTAACGGGAGGCCTAAACAATGAGCAGTTCTTC
TRBV19,TRBJ2-6,.,.,CASSISVTGANVLTF,TGTGCCAGTAGTATATCGGTGACTGGGGCCAACGTCCTGACTTTC
TRBV7-9,TRBJ2-5,once,.,CASSLVGSETQYF,TGTGCCAGCAGCTTAGTGGGGAGCGAGACCCAGTACTTC
TRBV10-1,TRBJ2-7,.,.,CASSEGQGYEQYF,TGCGCCAGCAGTGAGGGGCAGGGCTACGAGCAGTACTTC
TRBV28,TRBJ2-7,.,.,CASSGFSYEQYF,TGTGCCAGCAGCGGTTTCTCCTACGAGCAGTACTTC
TRBV27,TRBJ2-1,.,.,CASSLPGARVEQFF,TGTGCCAGCAGTTTGCCGGGGGCTAGGGTTGAGCAGTTCTTC
TRBV29-1,TRBJ2-5,.,.,CSAAPLASVSETQYF,TGCAGCGCCGCCCCACTGGCCTCGGTATCAGAGACCCAGTACTTC
TRBV13,TRBJ2-2,.,TRBD1,CASSTGDGELFF,TGTGCCAGCAGCACAGGGGACGGGGAGCTGTTTTTT
TRBV5-1,TRBJ1-4,.,.,CASSLVGVLGEKLFF,TGCGCCAGCAGCTTGGTTGGGGTATTGGGTGAAAAACTGTTTTTT
TRBV10-1,TRBJ2-7,.,TRBD1,CASSPGDRAYEQYF,TGCGCCAGCAGTCCAGGGGACAGGGCCTACGAGCAGTACTTC
TRBV27,TRBJ1-1,.,.,CASSSRRSLTGLKAFF,TGTGCCAGCAGTTCGCGCCGAAGCCTTACGGGGTTGAAAGCTTTCTTT
TRBV5-6,TRBJ2-1,.,TRBD2,CASSLGLAIQTQFF,TGTGCCAGCAGCTTGGGACTAGCGATTCAGACGCAGTTCTTC
TRBV18,TRBJ1-1,.,TRBD1,CASSLLAGQGNTEAFF,TGTGCCAGCTCACTCCTAGCGGGACAGGGGAACACTGAAGCTTTCTTT
TRBV11-2,TRBJ1-1,.,TRBD1,CASSVTGTVNTEAFF,TGTGCCAGCAGCGTGACCGGGACAGTGAACACTGAAGCTTTCTTT
TRBV5-1,TRBJ1-5,.,.,CASSFQGESNQPQHF,TGCGCCAGCAGCTTTCAGGGCGAGAGCAATCAGCCCCAGCATTTT
TRBV11-3,TRBJ2-7,.,.,CASSQVVGRRSYEQYF,TGTGCCAGCAGCCAGGTCGTAGGACGCCGATCCTACGAGCAGTACTTC
TRBV7-9,TRBJ2-7,.,.,CASSLVVETRTYEQYF,TGTGCCAGCAGCTTAGTGGTCGAGACTAGAACCTACGAGCAGTACTTC
TRBV28,TRBJ2-1,.,.,CASSRSGAEQFF,TGTGCCAGCAGCCGTAGCGGCGCAGAGCAGTTCTTC
TRBV6-4,TRBJ2-2,.,TRBD2,CASSDSGGRGVGGRWAGELFF,TGTGCCAGCAGTGACTCCGGAGGCAGGGGCGTTGGCGGGAGGTGGGCCGGGGAGCTGTTTTTT
TRBV19,TRBJ1-1,.,.,CASSILKLPTNTEAFF,TGTGCCAGTAGTATCTTAAAGTTGCCGACGAACACTGAAGCTTTCTTT
TRBV5-1,TRBJ2-7,.,TRBD1,CASSLGQGDSYEQYF,TGCGCCAGCAGCCTCGGACAGGGCGACTCCTACGAGCAGTACTTC
TRBV5-4,TRBJ1-3,.,.,CASSFGSGNTIYF,TGTGCCAGCAGCTTTGGGTCTGGAAACACCATATATTTT
TRBV2,TRBJ1-1,.,.,CASKGGIMNTEAFF,TGTGCCAGCAAGGGAGGTATCATGAACACTGAAGCTTTCTTT
TRBV6-1,TRBJ2-7,once,TRBD1,CASRPGTGLAYEQYF,TGTGCCAGCAGGCCCGGGACAGGGCTCGCCTACGAGCAGTACTTC
TRBV28,TRBJ2-1,.,TRBD1,CASRILQGAYNEQFF,TGTGCCAGCAGGATTTTACAGGGGGCCTACAATGAGCAGTTCTTC
TRBV10-3,TRBJ2-7,.,TRBD2,CAIRPAGSSYEQYF,TGTGCCATCAGGCCAGCGGGAAGCTCCTACGAGCAGTACTTC
TRBV28,TRBJ1-1,.,.,CASSPLFTEAFF,TGTGCCAGCAGTCCCCTATTCACTGAAGCTTTCTTT
TRBV29-1,TRBJ2-5,.,.,CSGGGETQYF,TGCAGCGGAGGGGGGGAGACCCAGTACTTC
TRBV7-3,TRBJ2-3,.,.,CASSLGGGKDTQYF,TGTGCCAGCAGTCTTGGAGGGGGGAAGGATACGCAGTATTTT
TRBV6-5,TRBJ1-1,.,.,CASSSTGVRVFF,TGTGCCAGCAGTTCAACTGGAGTCCGAGTTTTCTTT
TRBV18,TRBJ1-6,.,.,CASSLRTADNSPLHF,TGTGCCAGCTCGCTCCGGACAGCCGACAATTCACCCCTCCACTTT